This T cell receptor (beta chain) was captured by sequencing in a study of cytomegalovirus exposure and HLA in healthy donors. CDR3 length: 15 amino acids. Germline lookup yields CDR1 SGHRS and CDR2 YFSETQ. The ends lost 5 bases at V and 6 bases at J; junction bases unmatched: 10. The PCR made use of 60 Vbeta and 13 Jbeta primers. Profiled with immunoSEQ multiplex PCR; TCRdb holds only in-frame clones, not every one. This table has 150,000 or so clones, approximately 86% appearing once. The receptor's source is a male donor in good health and CMV-seronegative. The chain couples TRBV5-1 to TRBJ2-2; 7 nucleotides align to TRBD1. The specimen was PBMCs. The CDR3 loop is CASRSGTVEAGELFF. The CDR3 nucleotides are TGCGCCAGCAGATCCGGGACAGTCGAGGCCGGGGAGCTGTTTTTT.